This is a list of T cell receptor beta chains from one sample in a study of regulatory T cells in long-lasting Graves disease. In TCRdb, the multiplex PCR reads were re-called with MiXCR into one record per CDR3 protein. The sample carries fewer than 550,000 distinct CDR3 sequences, around a fifth recorded once. Sample: peripheral blood mononuclear cells (PBMCs), taken when the disease was refractory, from a patient treated with antithyroid drugs. The receptors derive from a female donor with Graves disease. CDR3s include the opening cysteine and the closing phenylalanine or tryptophan. The order of the fields is clone size, V gene, D gene, J gene, CDR3 protein, CDR3 DNA. D genes are given only for firm matches. The size of a clone is reported for some rows only, either as once, few or many, or as a class for expanded clones.

-	TRBV5-1	-	TRBJ1-6	CASSPSGSPLHF	TGCGCCAGCTCGCCTTCGGGATCACCCCTCCACTTT
many	TRBV11-2	TRBD1	TRBJ2-7	CASSLEPGQGYEQYF	TGTGCCAGCAGCTTAGAACCGGGACAGGGTTACGAGCAGTACTTC
-	TRBV5-1	-	TRBJ1-6	CASSGNSPLHF	TGCGCCAGCAGCGGAAATTCACCCCTCCACTTT
few	TRBV11-3	TRBD1	TRBJ2-6	CASRLGTVNFSGANVLTF	TGTGCCAGCAGGCTGGGGACAGTCAACTTCTCTGGGGCCAACGTCCTGACTTTC
many	TRBV7-8	TRBD1	TRBJ2-5	CASSRDRMDQYF	TGTGCCAGCAGCCGGGACAGGATGGACCAGTACTTC
few	TRBV28	TRBD2	TRBJ2-1	CASSLSAVAGHNEQFF	TGTGCCAGCAGTTTATCGGCGGTAGCGGGACACAATGAGCAGTTCTTC
many	TRBV27	-	TRBJ1-2	CASSPRGDYGYTF	TGTGCCAGCAGCCCGCGGGGAGACTATGGCTACACCTTC
-	TRBV11-3	TRBD2	TRBJ2-2	CASSVGRDNPRELFF	TGTGCCAGCAGCGTCGGGAGGGATAATCCAAGGGAGCTGTTTTTT
many	TRBV28	TRBD1	TRBJ1-2	CASTGQGIALYGYTF	TGTGCCAGCACCGGACAGGGGATAGCGCTCTATGGCTACACCTTC
once	TRBV13	-	TRBJ2-7	CASSFFGQGGSYEQYF	TGTGCCAGCAGCTTTTTCGGGCAGGGAGGATCCTACGAGCAGTACTTC
many	TRBV28	TRBD1	TRBJ1-4	CASSLIPLGGQGFGKLFF	TGTGCCAGCAGTTTAATCCCCTTGGGAGGACAGGGCTTTGGGAAACTGTTTTTT
many	TRBV29-1	TRBD1	TRBJ2-5	CSVRQGAGETQYF	TGCAGCGTCCGACAGGGGGCTGGGGAGACCCAGTACTTC
-	TRBV5-1	TRBD1	TRBJ1-4	CASSPQGARGKLFF	TGCGCCAGCAGCCCGCAGGGGGCGCGAGGAAAACTGTTTTTT
-	TRBV7-9	-	TRBJ2-2	CASSYIENTGELFF	TGTGCCAGCAGCTACATAGAAAACACCGGGGAGCTGTTTTTT
few	TRBV25-1	-	TRBJ1-1	CASRPDIGGKSEAFF	TGTGCCAGCAGGCCGGACATCGGGGGAAAAAGTGAAGCTTTCTTT
-	TRBV29-1	-	TRBJ2-3	CSARRGGTDTQYF	TGCAGCGCCCGCCGTGGGGGCACAGATACGCAGTATTTT
many	TRBV3-1	-	TRBJ1-2	CASSQGSHYGYTF	TGTGCCAGCAGCCAGGGGTCACACTATGGCTACACCTTC
-	TRBV27	TRBD1	TRBJ1-6	CASSLLSRGYNSPLHF	TGTGCCAGCAGTTTACTTTCCAGGGGGTATAATTCACCCCTCCACTTT
few	TRBV3-1	-	TRBJ1-5	CASSGTGGRRGAQHF	TGTGCCAGCAGCGGGACCGGGGGCCGGAGAGGAGCCCAGCATTTT
many	TRBV9	-	TRBJ2-7	CASSALPGVRSYEQYF	TGTGCCAGCAGCGCCCTACCAGGGGTTCGGTCCTACGAGCAGTACTTC
few	TRBV5-5	TRBD1	TRBJ2-7	CASSSLPGQARNYEQYF	TGTGCCAGCAGCTCACTACCGGGACAGGCACGAAACTACGAGCAGTACTTC
-	TRBV9	-	TRBJ1-2	CASSAHHLQGVVDGYTF	TGTGCCAGCAGCGCACACCATTTACAGGGAGTAGTGGATGGCTACACCTTC
many	TRBV6-1	-	TRBJ2-7	CASSERRAATYEQYF	TGTGCCAGCAGTGAGAGAAGGGCCGCCACCTACGAGCAGTACTTC
-	TRBV6-1	-	TRBJ1-1	CPSSQGHREAFF	TGTCCCAGCAGCCAGGGACACCGTGAAGCTTTCTTT
few	TRBV9	-	TRBJ1-6	CASSWGPGSPLHF	TGTGCCAGCAGCTGGGGACCGGGATCACCCCTCCACTTT
-	TRBV9	-	TRBJ1-2	CASTKRRGGRYGRDYGYTF	TGTGCCAGCACCAAGCGTAGGGGGGGGCGTTATGGACGGGACTATGGCTACACCTTC
many	TRBV20-1	TRBD1	TRBJ2-7	CSACMGQGYEQYF	TGCAGTGCTTGCATGGGACAGGGATACGAGCAGTACTTC
many	TRBV24-1	-	TRBJ2-7	CATSLNDYEQYF	TGTGCCACCAGTTTGAACGACTACGAGCAGTACTTC
many	TRBV11-2	TRBD1	TRBJ2-5	CASSPLGTGGETQYF	TGTGCCAGCAGCCCCCTTGGGACAGGGGGTGAGACCCAGTACTTC
many	TRBV29-1	-	TRBJ2-1	CSVEDYNEQFF	TGCAGCGTTGAGGATTACAATGAGCAGTTCTTC
-	TRBV7-8	TRBD1	TRBJ1-1	CASSFRDRLSLNTEAFF	TGTGCCAGCAGCTTCCGGGACAGGCTGAGCTTGAACACTGAAGCTTTCTTT